These T cell receptor beta chains were read from a single sample in a study of regulatory T cells in long-lasting Graves disease. TCRdb re-called the multiplex PCR reads through MiXCR, storing one row per CDR3 protein. The top ten clones hold roughly 20% of a sample with 300,000 to 500,000 distinct CDR3 sequences, less than 25% of them seen once. The sample consisted of peripheral blood mononuclear cells (PBMCs), taken when the disease was refractory, from a patient treated with antithyroid drugs. The receptors shown here come from a female donor with Graves disease. Both conserved end residues are part of each CDR3. Each record gives: clone size, J gene, V gene, CDR3 length, D gene, CDR3 DNA, CDR3 protein. The D gene is left open where the match is weak. The listing skips clone size in some rows; elsewhere it reads once, few, many or a size class.

>few|TRBJ2-7|TRBV20-1|16|-
TGCAGTGCTAGAGAAAAGGGAAGGGAGAGGTCCTACGAGCAGTACTTC
CSAREKGRERSYEQYF
>-|TRBJ2-7|TRBV28|13|TRBD2
TGTACCAGCCGACCTAGCGGGAGCTACGAGCAGTACTTC
CTSRPSGSYEQYF
>many|TRBJ1-1|TRBV7-9|15|-
TGTGCCAGCAGCTCCACCGAGGGGCTGAACACTGAAGCTTTCTTT
CASSSTEGLNTEAFF
>-|TRBJ1-2|TRBV4-1|13|-
TGCGCCAGCAGCCAAGATCTAAGGGAAGGCTACACCTTC
CASSQDLREGYTF
>-|TRBJ2-1|TRBV6-2/TRBV6-3|13|-
TGTGCCAGCAGTTTTCAGGGAATGAATGAGCAGTTCTTC
CASSFQGMNEQFF
>-|TRBJ2-1|TRBV10-1|16|TRBD2
TGCGCCAGCAGTGAGGGAGGCGGGAGTTTCTACAATGAGCAGTTCTTC
CASSEGGGSFYNEQFF
>few|TRBJ2-5|TRBV7-9|13|TRBD1
TGTGCCAGCGAGGGACAGTACCAAGAGACCCAGTACTTC
CASEGQYQETQYF
>many|TRBJ1-6|TRBV28|14|-
TGTGCCAGCAGTTCCGGCCATGAACTATCACCCCTCCACTTT
CASSSGHELSPLHF
>-|TRBJ1-5|TRBV20-1|16|TRBD1
TGCAGTGCTAGGGCGAGGACAGGGGGTAGTAATCAGCCCCAGCATTTT
CSARARTGGSNQPQHF
>few|TRBJ1-5|TRBV6-1|14|-
TGTGCCAGCAGCCCCTACAGGGCTGATCAGCCCCAGCATTTT
CASSPYRADQPQHF
>-|TRBJ2-2|TRBV6-2/TRBV6-3|15|-
TGTGCCAGCCGAATCCGGGACATGAACACCGGGGAGCTGTTTTTT
CASRIRDMNTGELFF
>many|TRBJ2-5|TRBV20-1|13|TRBD1
TGCAGTGTTACAGGGGATTTCCAAGAGACCCAGTACTTC
CSVTGDFQETQYF
>-|TRBJ2-7|TRBV20-1|14|TRBD1
TGCAGTGCTACCCCCGGGACAGCGAACTACGAGCAGTACTTC
CSATPGTANYEQYF
>many|TRBJ1-2|TRBV24-1|13|-
TGTGCCACCAGTGATTCCCGGGGCTATGGCTACACCTTC
CATSDSRGYGYTF
>-|TRBJ2-3|TRBV6-9|15|TRBD2
TGTGCCAGCAGTTCTAGCGGGAGTATGGCAGATACGCAGTATTTT
CASSSSGSMADTQYF
>once|TRBJ1-2|TRBV6-1|14|-
TGTGCCAGCAGTCCTCGGGCCGGGGGCTTTGGCTACACCTTC
CASSPRAGGFGYTF
>-|TRBJ2-5|TRBV24-1|13|-
TGTGCCACCAGTGACCCGACGTCTAAGACCCAGTACTTC
CATSDPTSKTQYF
>many|TRBJ2-7|TRBV6-1|14|-
TGTGCCAGCACCTCCAGGGAAGGTACCTACGAGCAGTACTTC
CASTSREGTYEQYF
>few|TRBJ2-5|TRBV7-2|13|-
TGTGCCAGCAGCTTAGTAGCCCAAGAGACCCAGTACTTC
CASSLVAQETQYF
>many|TRBJ1-1|TRBV20-1|13|-
TGCAGTGCTCACGATGGAGTCAACACTGAAGCTTTCTTT
CSAHDGVNTEAFF
>many|TRBJ2-5|TRBV28|14|-
TGTGCCAGCACCTCCCGGCAGGGTCGGAAGACCCAGTACTTC
CASTSRQGRKTQYF
>-|TRBJ2-7|TRBV29-1|13|TRBD1
TGCAGCGTTGCGGGACAGGAGCCCTACGAGCAGTACTTC
CSVAGQEPYEQYF
>many|TRBJ2-5|TRBV9|14|-
TGTGCCAGCAGCGTAGATGGGAGTACGGAGACCCAGTACTTC
CASSVDGSTETQYF
>-|TRBJ1-1|TRBV6-1|14|-
TGTGCCAGCGGAGAGGGACAAATGAACACTGAAGCTTTCTTT
CASGEGQMNTEAFF
>many|TRBJ2-7|TRBV11-1|16|-
TGTGCCAGCAGCTATACCATTGGGGGGACAATCTACGAGCAGTACTTC
CASSYTIGGTIYEQYF
>few|TRBJ2-5|TRBV11-1|14|TRBD1
TGTGCCAGCAGCCGGGACAGGGGGCAGGAGACCCAGTACTTC
CASSRDRGQETQYF
>-|TRBJ2-7|TRBV29-1|14|-
TGCAGCGTTGGCGGGTTGGGCGGTTCCTACGAGCAGTACTTC
CSVGGLGGSYEQYF
>-|TRBJ2-2|TRBV9|15|-
TGTGCCAGCAGCGTAGGGGCGGGGATCACCGGGGAGCTGTTTTTT
CASSVGAGITGELFF
>-|TRBJ2-1|TRBV6-2/TRBV6-3|14|TRBD1
TGTGCCAGCAGTGGACAGGGTACTTGGAATGAGCAGTTCTTC
CASSGQGTWNEQFF
>many|TRBJ2-6|TRBV28|16|-
TGTGCCAGCAGTTTCTCAGGGGTCTCTGGGGCCAACGTCCTGACTTTC
CASSFSGVSGANVLTF
>-|TRBJ2-7|TRBV29-1|15|-
TGCAGCGTTGAAGAAGGGATAGACAGCTCCTACGAGCAGTACTTC
CSVEEGIDSSYEQYF
>once|TRBJ2-2|TRBV20-1|14|-
TGCAGTGCTAGCGGGCAGCTGAACACCGGGGAGCTGTTTTTT
CSASGQLNTGELFF
>-|TRBJ2-1|TRBV11-2|17|TRBD1
TGTGCCAGCAGCTTAGAAGGGGGCGGTTTAAGATCCAATGAGCAGTTCTTC
CASSLEGGGLRSNEQFF
>many|TRBJ1-5|TRBV2|15|-
TGTGCCAGCATGGGGGGCGCCGGGTGGAATCAGCCCCAGCATTTT
CASMGGAGWNQPQHF
>few|TRBJ1-6|TRBV27|17|-
TGTGCCAGCAGTTTGTTTGGGGGAAGTTCCTATAATTCACCCCTCCACTTT
CASSLFGGSSYNSPLHF
>-|TRBJ2-1|TRBV20-1|15|-
TGCAGTGCGTTCGCACTAGGTCTCTCCTACAATGAGCAGTTCTTC
CSAFALGLSYNEQFF
>-|TRBJ2-3|TRBV18|14|-
TGTGCCAGCTCACCATCCCTTAGCGCAGATACGCAGTATTTT
CASSPSLSADTQYF
>-|TRBJ2-7|TRBV6-2/TRBV6-3|12|-
TGTGCCAGCAGCCCTCTGGCATACGAGCAGTACTTC
CASSPLAYEQYF
>many|TRBJ2-7|TRBV7-2|16|TRBD2
TGTGCCAGCAGCTCCAAAGCGGGAGGGCCCACCTACGAGCAGTACTTC
CASSSKAGGPTYEQYF
>-|TRBJ1-1|TRBV14|15|TRBD1
TGTGCCAGCAGCCAAGATTTGACAGGGTACACTGAAGCTTTCTTT
CASSQDLTGYTEAFF
>few|TRBJ2-7|TRBV10-3|12|-
TGTGCCATCAGTGTGGGTAGCTACGAGCAGTACTTC
CAISVGSYEQYF
>many|TRBJ2-5|TRBV7-2|14|TRBD2
TGTGCCAGCAGTCCCGGACTAGCCGGAGAGACCCAGTACTTC
CASSPGLAGETQYF
>many|TRBJ2-7|TRBV11-2|15|TRBD2
TGTGCCAGCGGGGCTTTAGCGGGACGCTCCTACGAGCAGTACTTC
CASGALAGRSYEQYF
>many|TRBJ2-5|TRBV28|14|TRBD1
TGTGCCAGCGGGGACAGAAAACCACAAGAGACCCAGTACTTC
CASGDRKPQETQYF
>few|TRBJ1-1|TRBV6-1|15|-
TGTGCCAGTAAGGCCTACGGAACATCGAACACTGAAGCTTTCTTT
CASKAYGTSNTEAFF
>few|TRBJ2-7|TRBV7-2|15|TRBD2
TGTGCCAGCAGCTTTACGGGAGGGTTTATCTACGAGCAGTACTTC
CASSFTGGFIYEQYF
>few|TRBJ2-7|TRBV20-1|15|-
TGCAGTGCTAGAGGGGACGGACCTTTCTCCTACGAGCAGTACTTC
CSARGDGPFSYEQYF
>-|TRBJ2-7|TRBV27|13|-
TGTGCCAGCAGTTTAGGGTCGAAGTACGAGCAGTACTTC
CASSLGSKYEQYF
>-|TRBJ1-4|TRBV19|13|-
TGTGCCAGTAGACAGGGAGGCGATGAAAAACTGCTTTTT
CASRQGGDEKLLF
>few|TRBJ1-4|TRBV7-2|17|TRBD1
TGTGCCAGCAGCTCGACGGGACAGGGGGCGCGTGGGGAAAAACTGTTTTTT
CASSSTGQGARGEKLFF
>few|TRBJ1-1|TRBV29-1|13|-
TGCAGCGTTGTTGGGGAATTGAACACTGAAGCTTTCTTT
CSVVGELNTEAFF
>few|TRBJ1-2|TRBV30|12|-
TGTGCCTGGAGACTCGTCGGTGGGGGCTACACCTTC
CAWRLVGGGYTF
>-|TRBJ1-1|TRBV29-1|10|-
TGCAGCGTTTTACAGGTTGAAGCTTTCTTT
CSVLQVEAFF
>-|TRBJ1-4|TRBV7-2|15|TRBD1
TGTGCCAGCAAGAGAACCGGGACAGGGACTGAAAAACTGTTTTTT
CASKRTGTGTEKLFF
>-|TRBJ2-1|TRBV5-6|12|-
TGTGCCAGCAGCTTAAGGATGAATGAGCAGTTCTTC
CASSLRMNEQFF
>few|TRBJ2-6|TRBV18|16|-
TGTGCCAGCTCACCAGCTACCCCCTCTGGGGCCAACGTCCTGACTTTC
CASSPATPSGANVLTF
>-|TRBJ2-2|TRBV10-1|14|-
TGCGCCAGCAGTGAGAACTTAAACACCGGGGAGCTGTTTTTT
CASSENLNTGELFF
>many|TRBJ2-7|TRBV28|14|-
TGTGCCAGCAGTTGGGACGGGGGAAGAGACGAGCAGTACTTC
CASSWDGGRDEQYF
>many|TRBJ1-1|TRBV11-2|12|-
TGTGCCAGCAGCCCGAGTAACACTGAAGCTTTCTTT
CASSPSNTEAFF
>few|TRBJ1-1|TRBV6-1|14|-
TGTGCCAGCGGGGGGGGAGTAATGAACACTGAAGCTTTCTTT
CASGGGVMNTEAFF